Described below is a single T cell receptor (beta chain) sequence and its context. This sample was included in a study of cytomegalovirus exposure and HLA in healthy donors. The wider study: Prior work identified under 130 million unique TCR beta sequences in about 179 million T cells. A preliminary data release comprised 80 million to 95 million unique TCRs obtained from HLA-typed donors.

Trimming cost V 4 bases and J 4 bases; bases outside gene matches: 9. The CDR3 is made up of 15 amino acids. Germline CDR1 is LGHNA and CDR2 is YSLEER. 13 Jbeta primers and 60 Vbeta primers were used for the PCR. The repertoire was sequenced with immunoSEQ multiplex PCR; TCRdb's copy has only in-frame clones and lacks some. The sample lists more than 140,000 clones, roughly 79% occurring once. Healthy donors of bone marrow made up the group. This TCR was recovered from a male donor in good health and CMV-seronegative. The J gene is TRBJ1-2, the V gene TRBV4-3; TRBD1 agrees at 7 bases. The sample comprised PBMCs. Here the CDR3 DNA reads TGCGCCAGCAGCCCGGAGGGGGCGCGCCCCTATGGCTACACCTTC. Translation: CASSPEGARPYGYTF.